Shown below are 31 T cell receptor beta chains from a single sample sequenced in a study of B cell selection in AIRE deficiency. Profiled with immunoSEQ multiplex PCR; TCRdb holds only in-frame clones, not every one. The table records about 21,000 clones, about 94% of them present only once. Sorted regulatory T cells were CD4-positive, CD25-high and CD127-low or negative. The material sequenced was Tregs sorted from PBMCs. Every receptor here comes from a human donor with AIRE deficiency.

The chain is built from TRBV2 and TRBJ2-1; D unresolved. This CDR3 is built from 16 residues. The germline V and J ends were trimmed by 6 bases and 0 bases, with 15 bases remaining between them. Per germline, CDR1 SNHLY and CDR2 FYNNEI. For the CDR3, the DNA is TGTGCCAGCAGCGTGCGGCGCTTCAGCTCCTACAATGAGCAGTTCTTC. Its translation is CASSVRRFSSYNEQFF.

This chain links TRBV19 with TRBJ2-7; D gene unclear. The CDR3 consists of 11 residues. Germline lookup yields CDR1 LNHDA and CDR2 SQIVND (reference sequence). Trimming removed 3 bases from V and 7 bases from J, with 7 bases in between. The CDR3 loop is CASSIGTEQYF. The CDR3 bases are TGTGCCAGTAGTATCGGCACAGAGCAGTACTTC.

V usage is TRBV28 and J usage is TRBJ2-7; D ambiguous. The V gene's germline CDR1 is MDHEN and CDR2 SYDVKM. The ends were cut back, 3 bases at V and 6 bases at J, with 15 bases in the middle. The CDR3 is 14 amino acids. The CDR3 nucleotides read TGTGCCAGCAGTTTCATGGGATGGGTGGGCGAGCAGTACTTC. Amino acid sequence: CASSFMGWVGEQYF. The full variable domain, in which reference TRBV28 and TRBJ2-7 provide the parts outside the CDR3, is DVKVTQSSRYLVKRTGEKVFLECVQDMDHENMFWYRQDPGLGLRLIYFSYDVKMKEKGDIPEGYSVSREKKERFSLILESASTNQTSMYLCASSFMGWVGEQYFGPGTRLTVT.

The genes are TRBV29-1 and TRBJ1-4, with TRBD1 identical over 7 bases. The trim removed 7 bases at V and 0 bases at J, leaving 11 bases unmatched. Germline lookup yields CDR1 SQVTM and CDR2 ANQGSEA. The CDR3 runs 16 residues. The CDR3 DNA sequence: TGCAGCGCCGGGGACAGCGGACGTACAACTAATGAAAAACTGTTTTTT. Residues: CSAGDSGRTTNEKLFF. Combining the CDR3 with reference TRBV29-1 and TRBJ1-4 gives the whole variable domain SAVISQKPSRDICQRGTSLTIQCQVDSQVTMMFWYRQQPGQSLTLIATANQGSEATYESGFVIDKFPISRPNLTFSTLTVSNMSPEDSSIYLCSAGDSGRTTNEKLFFGSGTQLSVL.

This chain uses TRBV30 with TRBJ2-5; no firm D call. The CDR3 length is 13 residues. V was trimmed by 0 bases and J by 1 base, leaving 6 bases between them. The germline V gene has CDR1 GTSNPN and CDR2 SVGIG (reference sequence). DNA for the CDR3: TGTGCCTGGAGTGTACCTTTCCAAGAGACCCAGTACTTC. Residues: CAWSVPFQETQYF.

This sequence joins TRBV5-5 and TRBJ1-5; 8 nucleotides agree with TRBD1. With 3 bases clipped from V and 8 bases from J, the junction kept 4 bases outside the gene matches. The CDR3 contains 13 residues. Germline V lookup: CDR1 SGHKS, CDR2 YYEKEE (reference sequence). The CDR3 spells CASSSTGAEPQHF. As DNA, the CDR3 is TGTGCCAGCAGCTCGACAGGGGCTGAGCCCCAGCATTTT.

The CDR3 coding sequence is TGTGCCATCATAGGGTGGGCAGACTATGGCTACACCTTC. As protein: CAIIGWADYGYTF. The chain combines TRBV6-5 with TRBJ1-2; no reliable D call. Trimming shortened V by 10 bases and J by 3 bases, and 15 bases separated the two germline ends. Germline V CDR1 and CDR2: MNHEY, SVGAGI. The CDR3 spans 13 residues.

The rearrangement joins TRBV29-1 to TRBJ1-2; no clear D gene. Germline-derived CDR1 and CDR2 are SQVTM and ANQGSEA. CDR3 length equals 11 residues. V was trimmed by 7 bases and J by 4 bases, leaving 10 bases between them. Here the CDR3 DNA reads TGCAGCGCCGGACTAGGCTATGGCTACACCTTC. This sequence encodes CSAGLGYGYTF.

This chain connects TRBV30 to TRBJ1-5, with TRBD1 as a possible D gene (5 bases). This CDR3 has 15 residues. Germline CDR1 and CDR2: GTSNPN and SVGIG (reference sequence). V was pared by 0 bases and J by 4 bases, with 13 bases between. CDR3 DNA: TGTGCCTGGAGTGTACAGTTGGGGGGTAATCAGCCCCAGCATTTT. Its translation is CAWSVQLGGNQPQHF.

V and J are TRBV7-8 and TRBJ1-1; no clear D. V lost 0 bases to trimming and J lost 2 bases, with 7 bases between them. Per germline, CDR1 SGHVS and CDR2 FQNEAQ. The CDR3 loop spans 14 amino acids. The CDR3 coding sequence is TGTGCCAGCAGCTTAGCTATAGAAAACACTGAAGCTTTCTTT. Encoded protein: CASSLAIENTEAFF. Looking up the rest from reference TRBV7-8 and TRBJ1-1 gives the full variable domain: GAGVSQSPRYKVAKRGQDVALRCDPISGHVSLFWYQQALGQGPEFLTYFQNEAQLDKSGLPSDRFFAERPEGSVSTLKIQRTQQEDSAVYLCASSLAIENTEAFFGQGTRLTVV.

A word on this clone: The germline gene is not matched at one end of the junction; a read error may be the cause. The chain combines TRBV28 with TRBJ1-4, with TRBD1 matching 8 bases. This CDR3 comprises 17 residues. Germline V gene lookup returns CDR1 MDHEN and CDR2 SYDVKM. The CDR3 DNA follows: TGTGCCAGCAGTTTTGTGACAGGGGACCTTTCTAAGGAAAAACTGTTTTTT. Amino acids: CASSFVTGDLSKEKLFF. The whole variable domain, remainder taken from reference TRBV28 and TRBJ1-4, is DVKVTQSSRYLVKRTGEKVFLECVQDMDHENMFWYRQDPGLGLRLIYFSYDVKMKEKGDIPEGYSVSREKKERFSLILESASTNQTSMYLCASSFVTGDLSKEKLFFGSGTQLSVL.

Comment on this clone: This same CDR3 is encoded by further DNA sequences in the sample. V usage is TRBV28 and J usage is TRBJ2-1; the D is unclear. Germline V lookup: CDR1 MDHEN, CDR2 SYDVKM. The ends were cut back, 5 bases at V and 7 bases at J, with 6 bases in the middle. The CDR3 consists of 11 residues. The CDR3 region has the DNA TGTGCCAGCAGTCCAAGAAATGAGCAGTTCTTC. Protein: CASSPRNEQFF. The whole variable domain, remainder taken from reference TRBV28 and TRBJ2-1, is DVKVTQSSRYLVKRTGEKVFLECVQDMDHENMFWYRQDPGLGLRLIYFSYDVKMKEKGDIPEGYSVSREKKERFSLILESASTNQTSMYLCASSPRNEQFFGPGTRLTVL.

The rearrangement links TRBV30 to TRBJ2-2, with 7 bases fitting TRBD2. In germline, CDR1 is GTSNPN, CDR2 SVGIG (reference sequence). V lost 3 bases and J lost 7; bases outside the gene matches: 11. The CDR3 spans 15 residues. In nucleotides, the CDR3 is TGTGCCTGGAGACGTGGCGGGAGAGGCCACGGGGAGCTGTTTTTT. Translating it yields CAWRRGGRGHGELFF.

The V gene is TRBV5-4, the J gene TRBJ2-4; D not resolved. The CDR3 consists of 13 residues. The ends were cut back, 3 bases at V and 3 bases at J, with 7 bases in the middle. Germline V CDR1 and CDR2: SGHNT, YYREEE (reference sequence). The CDR3 nucleotides are TGTGCCAGCAGCTCTCCGTACAAAAACATTCAGTACTTC. It yields the protein CASSSPYKNIQYF.

V and J are TRBV6-1 and TRBJ2-3; the match to TRBD2 covers 7 bases. The J segment lost 2 bases and the V segment lost 5 bases, leaving 4 bases of the junction unmatched. The CDR3 is 14 residues long. Germline V gives CDR1 MNHNS, CDR2 SASEGT. The CDR3 loop is CASSILAYTDTQYF. DNA for the CDR3: TGTGCCAGCAGTATACTAGCGTACACAGATACGCAGTATTTT.

CDR3 residues: CAGPPGCGRNEGTGELFF. The CDR3 DNA reads TGTGCCGGGCCCCCAGGGTGCGGGAGAAATGAAGGAACCGGGGAGCTGTTTTTT. The rearrangement joins TRBV28 to TRBJ2-2; 7 bases are a match to TRBD2. The CDR3 totals 18 residues. Per germline, CDR1 MDHEN and CDR2 SYDVKM. Losses at the gene ends were 11 bases for V and 5 bases for J; bases not matched to a gene: 23.

The V gene is TRBV9, the J gene TRBJ1-2; a weak D match, TRBD1 (5 bases). The V gene lost 4 bases and the J gene lost 4 bases, with 14 bases spanning the gap. From germline, CDR1 is SGDLS and CDR2 YYNGEE. The CDR3 totals 14 residues. CDR3: CASSSSGHFYGYTF. The CDR3, as DNA: TGTGCCAGCAGCTCCTCGGGGCACTTCTATGGCTACACCTTC.

The chain has TRBV19 and TRBJ2-1, with 9 nucleotides matching TRBD2. CDR1 and CDR2 (germline): LNHDA, SQIVND (reference sequence). The CDR3 spans 16 residues. V shed 4 bases and J 6 bases; nucleotides not matched to a gene: 10. CDR3 region: CASSTILAGPPNEQFF. The CDR3, as DNA: TGTGCCAGTAGTACCATTCTAGCGGGGCCTCCCAATGAGCAGTTCTTC. Full variable domain (missing parts from reference TRBV19 and TRBJ2-1): DGGITQSPKYLFRKEGQNVTLSCEQNLNHDAMYWYRQDPGQGLRLIYYSQIVNDFQKGDIAEGYSVSREKKESFPLTVTSAQKNPTAFYLCASSTILAGPPNEQFFGPGTRLTVL.

This chain connects TRBV5-4 to TRBJ1-5; D uncertain. In germline, CDR1 is SGHNT, CDR2 YYREEE (reference sequence). The CDR3 covers 14 residues. V lost 0 bases and J 0 bases, leaving 4 bases between the germline ends. The CDR3 region is CASSLGGSNQPQHF. CDR3 nucleotides: TGTGCCAGCAGCTTGGGGGGTAGCAATCAGCCCCAGCATTTT.

This clone was counted only a few times. The chain carries TRBV6-6 and TRBJ1-6, with D unclear. The germline V gene encodes CDR1 MNHNY and CDR2 SVGAGI (reference sequence). Trimming took 5 bases from V and 7 from J, leaving 3 bases between them. The CDR3 runs 11 residues. The CDR3 DNA reads TGTGCCAGCAGTAGGAATTCACCCCTCCACTTT. This sequence encodes CASSRNSPLHF.

The chain combines TRBV11-3 with TRBJ2-7; no reliable D call. In germline, CDR1 is SGHNT, CDR2 YENEEA. The CDR3 is 14 residues long. Trimming shortened V by 1 base and J by 2 bases, and 9 bases separated the two germline ends. CDR3 DNA: TGTGCCAGCAGCTTAGGGGCCTTGCCCTACGAGCAGTACTTC. Protein product: CASSLGALPYEQYF.

V usage is TRBV19 and J usage is TRBJ2-1; 10 positions match TRBD2. V dropped 3 bases and J dropped 5; count of bases not matched to a gene: 7. The CDR3 spans 16 residues. Germline CDR1 LNHDA, CDR2 SQIVND (reference sequence). The DNA of the CDR3 is TGTGCCAGTAGTATTTCTAGCGGGAGTATCGACAATGAGCAGTTCTTC. Its protein product is CASSISSGSIDNEQFF.

The chain has TRBV20-1 and TRBJ2-7; D is unresolved. The CDR3 contains 11 residues. From germline, CDR1 is DFQATT and CDR2 SNEGSKA (reference sequence). Between the trimmed V and J ends, which lost 3 bases and 6 bases, there was a span of 9 bases. CDR3 DNA sequence: TGCAGTGCTAGTCCCTCGAGCGAGCAGTACTTC. Residues: CSASPSSEQYF.

The chain couples TRBV7-2 to TRBJ2-3; perhaps TRBD1 as D (6 bases). V dropped 5 bases and J dropped 5 bases, with 17 bases sitting between them. This CDR3 region has 15 residues. Germline-derived CDR1 and CDR2 are SGHTA and FQGNSA. CDR3 in amino acids: CASSTDRPRRDTQYF. The CDR3 bases are TGTGCCAGCAGCACCGACAGGCCGCGCCGAGATACGCAGTATTTT.

This clone was detected only once. This chain links TRBV29-1 with TRBJ1-1; D is unresolved. With 3 bases removed from V and 1 base from J, the gap between germline ends came to 6 bases. CDR3 length: 12 amino acids. CDR1 is SQVTM, CDR2 ANQGSEA, per germline. CDR3 in amino acids: CSVEYRNTEAFF. The CDR3 nucleotides read TGCAGCGTTGAGTACAGGAACACTGAAGCTTTCTTT.

This clone has a single count. The CDR3 spells CSVHTDTQYF. The CDR3 DNA sequence: TGCAGCGTTCACACAGATACGCAGTATTTT. This chain connects TRBV29-1 to TRBJ2-3; D gene unclear. V gave up 5 bases and J gave up 2 bases, with 2 bases separating them. The germline gives CDR1 SQVTM, CDR2 ANQGSEA. The CDR3 sequence is 10 residues long.

This chain links TRBV5-6 with TRBJ1-5; D is perhaps TRBD1 (6 bases). V was clipped by 1 base and J by 6 bases, with 11 bases between them. This CDR3 has 14 amino acids. The V gene's germline CDR1 is SGHDT and CDR2 YYEEEE. The CDR3 protein is CASSLWGGTQPQHF. The CDR3 coding sequence is TGTGCCAGCAGCTTGTGGGGGGGCACTCAGCCCCAGCATTTT.

The V gene is TRBV5-4, the J gene TRBJ2-7; perhaps D is TRBD1 or TRBD2 (6 bases each). Germline assignment: CDR1 SGHNT and CDR2 YYREEE (reference sequence). CDR3 length: 13 amino acids. V lost 6 bases to trimming and J lost 5 bases, with 15 bases between them. In DNA, the CDR3 is TGTGCCAGCACCCGGGGGCCGGGGAACGAGCAGTACTTC. Translated, it gives CASTRGPGNEQYF.

This clone occurred once. V gene TRBV28 combines with J gene TRBJ1-2; tentatively, D is TRBD1 (6 bases). The CDR3 is made up of 15 amino acids. Trimming removed 2 bases from V and 0 bases from J, with 10 bases in between. In germline, CDR1 is MDHEN, CDR2 SYDVKM. CDR3 sequence reads: CASSLPDSANYGYTF. DNA for the CDR3: TGTGCCAGCAGTTTACCGGACAGCGCTAACTATGGCTACACCTTC.

The gene calls are TRBV9 and TRBJ2-3; 13 positions match TRBD2. The germline V gene has CDR1 SGDLS and CDR2 YYNGEE. J gave up 6 bases and V 3 bases, and 7 bases lay outside the gene matches. CDR3 length equals 16 residues. The CDR3 spells CASSAGLAGVMDTQYF. The CDR3, as DNA: TGTGCCAGCAGCGCCGGACTAGCGGGAGTAATGGATACGCAGTATTTT.

V is TRBV4-3 and J is TRBJ1-3; D call uncertain. CDR1 and CDR2 from the germline V gene are LGHNA and YSLEER. V was shortened by 1 base and J by 4 bases, with 8 bases between the two germline ends. The CDR3 covers 14 residues. CDR3: CASSQAGYGNTIYF. CDR3 bases: TGCGCCAGCAGCCAAGCGGGGTACGGAAACACCATATATTTT.